This TCR beta chain was sequenced for a study of blood T cell repertoires in COVID-19 (dated by TCRdb to between 2020 and 2021). Regarding the complete study: Samples covering the acute and convalescent phases of COVID-19 were provided by collaborators in the United States, Italy and Spain. Nearly every sample came with metadata listing a de-identified subject ID, COVID-19 status, age in years and sex. Where available, HLA class I and class II types were taken from metadata supplied by the sample provider and were not determined by assay-based typing. The prospective study material was composed of cDNA or gDNA derived from T cells, B-cell-depleted T cells, or PBMCs. A freely available public database, intended as a resource for researchers studying the immune response to SARS-CoV-2, is where the repertoires were released. The dataset comprised deeply sampled blood TCRbeta repertoires from subjects exposed to, actively infected with, or recovered from COVID-19. The samples were drawn from the first 160 participants of the ongoing ImmuneRACE study and from 1,254 subjects provided by 6 global collaborators. On the study overall, not on this receptor specifically: How much clinical and demographic metadata was included differed by source and by participant, and the metadata was provided uncurated.

Each collaborating institution followed its own protocols to collect whole blood in K2EDTA tubes. For TCRbeta analysis, collaborator samples were shipped as frozen whole blood, as isolated PBMCs, or as DNA extracted from either sample type. TCRbeta CDR3 regions were amplified from genomic DNA by means of the immunoSEQ Assay, a bias-controlled multiplex PCR. Turning to the authors' computational methods: Nucleated cell counts per sample were estimated from amplification of reference gene primers within the assay. To quantify the absolute abundance of each unique TCRbeta CDR3 rearrangement, sequence reads were collapsed and filtered. For each sample, productive Simpson clonality was calculated as the square root of Simpson's diversity index across productive rearrangements. Imported from immuneACCESS, the table was reduced by TCRdb to in-frame sequences with V and J called. These copies leave out some clones; in studies compared against another copy, an unresolved V gene accounts for under half, and the cause of the remainder is not known. V and J calls and clone size are as listed in that table; D and trimming were resolved from the DNA. The sample profile shows 150,000 or so clones; around 86% of them were found once. The ten largest clonotypes hold 8% to 10% of the sample.

This clone was seen only once. The target of this receptor is not known. The record has no base qualities; no much larger clone is one base away. The CDR3 contains 14 residues, cysteine and phenylalanine counted. Only the CDR3 DNA is retained, 42 bases long and in frame from the first base. Via the germline V gene, CDR1 is KGHSH and CDR2 LQKENI. V and J are trimmed by 3 bases and 15 bases, and the gene matches miss 12 bases of the junction. The receptor comes from a man aged 55-75 years with acute or convalescent COVID-19. The chain was built from TRBV18 and TRBJ2-1, with 9 middle bases fitting TRBD2. Sequencing used peripheral blood. The nucleotides are TGTGCCAGCTCACCGGACTTAGCGGGAGCGGGTCGGTTCTTC. This is translated as CASSPDLAGAGRFF.